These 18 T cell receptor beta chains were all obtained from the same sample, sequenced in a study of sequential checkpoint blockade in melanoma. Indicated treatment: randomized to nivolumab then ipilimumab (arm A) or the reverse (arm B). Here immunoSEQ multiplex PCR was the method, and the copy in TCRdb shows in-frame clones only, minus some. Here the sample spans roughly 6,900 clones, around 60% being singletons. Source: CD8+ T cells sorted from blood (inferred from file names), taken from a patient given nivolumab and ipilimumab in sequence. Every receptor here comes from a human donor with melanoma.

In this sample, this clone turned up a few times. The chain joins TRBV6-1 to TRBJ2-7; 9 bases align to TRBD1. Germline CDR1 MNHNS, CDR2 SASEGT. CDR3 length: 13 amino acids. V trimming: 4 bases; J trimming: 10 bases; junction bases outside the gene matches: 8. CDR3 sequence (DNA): TGTGCCAGCAGTGCATGGACAGGGGACTTTCAGTACTTC. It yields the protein CASSAWTGDFQYF.

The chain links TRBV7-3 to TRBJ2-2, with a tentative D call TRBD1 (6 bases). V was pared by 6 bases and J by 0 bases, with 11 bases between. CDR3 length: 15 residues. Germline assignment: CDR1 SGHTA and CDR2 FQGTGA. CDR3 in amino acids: CASSTGTTNTGELFF. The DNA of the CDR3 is TGTGCCAGCAGTACCGGGACAACGAACACCGGGGAGCTGTTTTTT.

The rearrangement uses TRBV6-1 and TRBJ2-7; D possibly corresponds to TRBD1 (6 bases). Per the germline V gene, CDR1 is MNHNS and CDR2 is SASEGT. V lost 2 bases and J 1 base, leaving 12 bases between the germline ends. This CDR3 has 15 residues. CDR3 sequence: CASSEQGHQSYEQYF. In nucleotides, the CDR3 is TGTGCCAGCAGTGAACAGGGACACCAATCCTACGAGCAGTACTTC.

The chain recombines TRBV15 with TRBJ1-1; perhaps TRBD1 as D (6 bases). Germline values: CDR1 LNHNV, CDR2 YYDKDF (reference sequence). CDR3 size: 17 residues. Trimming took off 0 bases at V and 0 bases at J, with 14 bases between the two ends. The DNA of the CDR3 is TGTGCCACCAGCAGAGATACTAATCAGGGGTTGAACACTGAAGCTTTCTTT. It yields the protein CATSRDTNQGLNTEAFF.

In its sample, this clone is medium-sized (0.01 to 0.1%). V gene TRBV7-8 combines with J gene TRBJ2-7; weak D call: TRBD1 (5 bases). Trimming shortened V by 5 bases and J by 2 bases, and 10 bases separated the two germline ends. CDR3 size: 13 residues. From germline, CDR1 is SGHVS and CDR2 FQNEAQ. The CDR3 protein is CASSLTETYEQYF. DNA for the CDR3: TGTGCCAGCAGCCTGACAGAGACCTACGAGCAGTACTTC.

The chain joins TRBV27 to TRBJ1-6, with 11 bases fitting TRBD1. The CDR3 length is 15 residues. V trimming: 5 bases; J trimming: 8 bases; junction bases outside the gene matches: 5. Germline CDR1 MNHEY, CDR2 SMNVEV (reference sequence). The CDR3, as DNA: TGTGCCAGCAGTACCGGGACAGGGGGGGATTCACCCCTCCACTTT. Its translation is CASSTGTGGDSPLHF.

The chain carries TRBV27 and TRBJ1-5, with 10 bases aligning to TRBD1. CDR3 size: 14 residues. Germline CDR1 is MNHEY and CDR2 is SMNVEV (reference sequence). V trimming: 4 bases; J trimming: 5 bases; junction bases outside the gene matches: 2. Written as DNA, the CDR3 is TGTGCCAGCAGTTCGACAGGGGGCCATCAGCCCCAGCATTTT. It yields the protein CASSSTGGHQPQHF.

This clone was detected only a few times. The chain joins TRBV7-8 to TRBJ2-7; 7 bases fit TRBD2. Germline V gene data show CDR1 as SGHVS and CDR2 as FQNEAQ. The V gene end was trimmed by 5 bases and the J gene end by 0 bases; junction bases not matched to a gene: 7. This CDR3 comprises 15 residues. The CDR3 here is CASSQIAGPSYEQYF. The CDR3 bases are TGTGCCAGCAGCCAGATAGCGGGCCCCTCCTACGAGCAGTACTTC.

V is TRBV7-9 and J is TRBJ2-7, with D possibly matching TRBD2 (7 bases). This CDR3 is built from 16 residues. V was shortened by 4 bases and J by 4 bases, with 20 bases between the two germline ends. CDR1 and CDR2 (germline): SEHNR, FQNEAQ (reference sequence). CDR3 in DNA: TGTGCCAGCAGCTCGGTAGGGGGGGCCGTTTGGTACGAGCAGTACTTC. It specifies CASSSVGGAVWYEQYF.

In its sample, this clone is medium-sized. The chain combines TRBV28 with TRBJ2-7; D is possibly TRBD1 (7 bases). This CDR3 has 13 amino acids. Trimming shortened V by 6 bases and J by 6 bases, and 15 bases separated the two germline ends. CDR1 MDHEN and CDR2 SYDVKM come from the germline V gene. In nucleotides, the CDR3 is TGTGCCAGCAGCCCCAGGGGGGAGTTCGAGCAGTACTTC. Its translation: CASSPRGEFEQYF.

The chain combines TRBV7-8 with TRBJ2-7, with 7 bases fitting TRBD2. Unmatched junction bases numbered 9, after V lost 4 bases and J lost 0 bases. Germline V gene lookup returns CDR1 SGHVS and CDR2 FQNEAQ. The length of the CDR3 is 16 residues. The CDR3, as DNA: TGTGCCAGCAGCTCCCCCGGGACTACCCACTCCTACGAGCAGTACTTC. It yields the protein CASSSPGTTHSYEQYF.

The CDR3 nucleotides are TGTGCCAGCAGTTTAAAACCGGGACTAGCCTACGAGCAGTACTTC. The encoded protein is CASSLKPGLAYEQYF. The genes are TRBV27 and TRBJ2-7; 8 positions agree with TRBD2. The germline CDR1 and CDR2 sequences are MNHEY and SMNVEV (reference sequence). V dropped 2 bases and J dropped 2; count of bases not matched to a gene: 5. CDR3 size: 15 residues.

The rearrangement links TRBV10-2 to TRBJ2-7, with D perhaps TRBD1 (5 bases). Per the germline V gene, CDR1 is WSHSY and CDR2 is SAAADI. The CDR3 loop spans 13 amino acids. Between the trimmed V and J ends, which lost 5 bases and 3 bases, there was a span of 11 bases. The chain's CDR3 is CASSLRTYYEQYF. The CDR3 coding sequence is TGCGCCAGCAGTTTAAGGACATACTACGAGCAGTACTTC.

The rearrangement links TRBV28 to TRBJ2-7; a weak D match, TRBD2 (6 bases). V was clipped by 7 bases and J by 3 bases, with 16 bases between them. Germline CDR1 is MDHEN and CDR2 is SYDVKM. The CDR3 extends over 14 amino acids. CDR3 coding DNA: TGTGCCAGCATCAAAGGAGGGACGGGCTACGAGCAGTACTTC. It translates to CASIKGGTGYEQYF. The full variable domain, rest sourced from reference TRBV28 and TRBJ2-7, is DVKVTQSSRYLVKRTGEKVFLECVQDMDHENMFWYRQDPGLGLRLIYFSYDVKMKEKGDIPEGYSVSREKKERFSLILESASTNQTSMYLCASIKGGTGYEQYFGPGTRLTVT.

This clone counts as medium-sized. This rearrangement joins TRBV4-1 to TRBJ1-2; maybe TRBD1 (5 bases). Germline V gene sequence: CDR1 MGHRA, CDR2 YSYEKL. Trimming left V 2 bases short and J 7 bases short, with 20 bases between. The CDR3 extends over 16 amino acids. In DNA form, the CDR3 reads TGCGCCAGCAGCCAAACAACGACAGATCCTCCCTCTGGCTACACCTTC. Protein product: CASSQTTTDPPSGYTF.

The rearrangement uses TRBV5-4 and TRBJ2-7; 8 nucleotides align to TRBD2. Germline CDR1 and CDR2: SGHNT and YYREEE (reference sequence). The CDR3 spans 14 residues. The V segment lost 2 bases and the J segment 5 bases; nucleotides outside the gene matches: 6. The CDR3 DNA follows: TGTGCCAGCAGCTTATCACTAGCGGAGGACGAGCAGTACTTC. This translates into CASSLSLAEDEQYF.

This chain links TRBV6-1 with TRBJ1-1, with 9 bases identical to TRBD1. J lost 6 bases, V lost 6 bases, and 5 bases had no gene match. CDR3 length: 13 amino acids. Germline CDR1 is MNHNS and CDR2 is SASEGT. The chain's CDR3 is CASSPTGGPEAFF. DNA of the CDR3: TGTGCCAGCAGCCCGACAGGGGGGCCTGAAGCTTTCTTT.

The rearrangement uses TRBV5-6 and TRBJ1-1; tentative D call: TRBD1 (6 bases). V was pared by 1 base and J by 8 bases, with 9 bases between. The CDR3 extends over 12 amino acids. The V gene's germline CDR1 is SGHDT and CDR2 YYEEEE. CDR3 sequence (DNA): TGTGCCAGCAGCTTGCTGGACAGCGAAGCTTTCTTT. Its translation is CASSLLDSEAFF.